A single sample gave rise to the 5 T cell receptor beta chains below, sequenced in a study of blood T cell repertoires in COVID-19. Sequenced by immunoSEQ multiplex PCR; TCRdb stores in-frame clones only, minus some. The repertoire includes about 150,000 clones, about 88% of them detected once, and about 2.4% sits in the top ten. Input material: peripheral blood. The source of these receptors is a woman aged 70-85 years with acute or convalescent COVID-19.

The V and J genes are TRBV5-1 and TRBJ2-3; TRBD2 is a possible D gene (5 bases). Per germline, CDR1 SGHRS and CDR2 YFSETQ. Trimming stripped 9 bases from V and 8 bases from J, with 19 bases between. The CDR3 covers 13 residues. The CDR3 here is CATRGTEGGTQYF. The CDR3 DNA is TGCGCCACTCGGGGTACCGAAGGAGGTACGCAGTATTTT. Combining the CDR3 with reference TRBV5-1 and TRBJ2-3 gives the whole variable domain KAGVTQTPRYLIKTRGQQVTLSCSPISGHRSVSWYQQTPGQGLQFLFEYFSETQRNKGNFPGRFSGRQFSNSRSEMNVSTLELGDSALYLCATRGTEGGTQYFGPGTRLTVL.

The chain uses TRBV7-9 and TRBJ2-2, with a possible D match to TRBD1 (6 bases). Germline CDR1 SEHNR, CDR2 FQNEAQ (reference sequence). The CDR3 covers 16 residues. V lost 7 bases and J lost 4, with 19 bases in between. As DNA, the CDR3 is TGTGCCAGCAACCCATCCAGGGGCGTAGGCACCGGGGAGCTGTTTTTT. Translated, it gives CASNPSRGVGTGELFF.

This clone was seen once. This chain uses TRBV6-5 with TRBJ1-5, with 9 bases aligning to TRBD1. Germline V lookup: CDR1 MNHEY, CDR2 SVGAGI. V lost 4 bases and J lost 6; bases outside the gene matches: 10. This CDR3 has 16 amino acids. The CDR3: CASSSSGTGTIQPQHF. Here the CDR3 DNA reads TGTGCCAGCAGTTCCTCCGGGACAGGGACAATTCAGCCCCAGCATTTT.

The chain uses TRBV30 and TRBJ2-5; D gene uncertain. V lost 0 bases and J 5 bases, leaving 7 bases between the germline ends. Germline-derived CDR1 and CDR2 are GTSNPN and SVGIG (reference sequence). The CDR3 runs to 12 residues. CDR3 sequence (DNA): TGTGCCTGGAGTGTACTCAGGGAGACCCAGTACTTC. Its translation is CAWSVLRETQYF.

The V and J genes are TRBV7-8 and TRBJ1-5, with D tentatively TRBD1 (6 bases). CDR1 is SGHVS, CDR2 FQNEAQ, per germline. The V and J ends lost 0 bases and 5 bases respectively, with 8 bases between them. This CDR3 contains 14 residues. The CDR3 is CASSLANRDQPQHF. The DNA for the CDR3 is TGTGCCAGCAGCTTAGCGAACAGGGATCAGCCCCAGCATTTT.